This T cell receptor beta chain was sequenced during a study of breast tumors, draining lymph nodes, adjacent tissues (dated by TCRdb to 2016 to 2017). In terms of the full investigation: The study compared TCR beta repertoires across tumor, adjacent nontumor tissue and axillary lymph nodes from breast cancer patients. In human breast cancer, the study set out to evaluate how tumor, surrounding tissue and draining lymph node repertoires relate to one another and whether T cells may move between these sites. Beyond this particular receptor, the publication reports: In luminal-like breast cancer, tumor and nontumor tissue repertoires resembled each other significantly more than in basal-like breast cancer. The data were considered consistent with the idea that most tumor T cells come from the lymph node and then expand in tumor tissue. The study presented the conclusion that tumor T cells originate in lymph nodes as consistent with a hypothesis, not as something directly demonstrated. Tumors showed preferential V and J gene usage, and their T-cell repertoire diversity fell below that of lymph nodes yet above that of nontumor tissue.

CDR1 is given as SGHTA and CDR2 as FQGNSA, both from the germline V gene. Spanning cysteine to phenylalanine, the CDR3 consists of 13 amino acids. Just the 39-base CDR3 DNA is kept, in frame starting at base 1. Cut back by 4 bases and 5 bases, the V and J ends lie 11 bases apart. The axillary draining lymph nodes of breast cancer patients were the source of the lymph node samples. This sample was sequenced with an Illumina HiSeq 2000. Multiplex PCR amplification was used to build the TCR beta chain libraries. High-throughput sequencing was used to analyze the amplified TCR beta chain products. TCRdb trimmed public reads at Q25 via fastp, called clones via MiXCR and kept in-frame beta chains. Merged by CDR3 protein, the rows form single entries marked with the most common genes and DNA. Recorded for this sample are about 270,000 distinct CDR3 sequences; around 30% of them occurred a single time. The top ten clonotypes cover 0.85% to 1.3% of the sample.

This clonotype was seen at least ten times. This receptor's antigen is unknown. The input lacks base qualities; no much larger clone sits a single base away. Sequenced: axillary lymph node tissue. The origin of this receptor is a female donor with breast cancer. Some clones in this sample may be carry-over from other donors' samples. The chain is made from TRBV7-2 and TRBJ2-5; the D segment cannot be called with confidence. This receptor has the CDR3 CASSSNHLETQYF. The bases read TGTGCCAGCAGCTCTAATCACCTCGAGACCCAGTACTTC.